The present T cell receptor (beta chain) was sequenced within a study of vaccination effects on CD4 cells after COVID-19. V lost 0 bases and J lost 1, with 13 bases in between. Germline CDR1 and CDR2: LGHNT and FRNRAP. The CDR3 sequence is 18 residues long. Antigen-specific CD4+ T cells were expanded with viral peptide pools in the ViraFEST assay before sequencing. Following culture for about ten days, CD4+ T cells were isolated. Two-dose vaccination with either BNT162b2 or mRNA-1273 was given to the participants. Details on this clone: What it binds is not known.

Assay: immunoSEQ multiplex PCR; the TCRdb copy retains only in-frame clones and omits some. The profile shows some 16,000 clones, about 75% of them singletons. The receptor's source is a human donor who received a COVID-19 vaccine. J is TRBJ2-6 and V is TRBV12-5, with D tentatively TRBD1 (6 bases). Material: CD4+ T cells from PBMCs cultured with HCoV-NL63 spike peptides, obtained after COVID-19 vaccination. CDR3 protein: CASGLVGQGTSGANVLTF. CDR3 DNA sequence: TGTGCTAGTGGTTTGGTAGGGCAGGGGACATCTGGGGCCAACGTCCTGACTTTC.